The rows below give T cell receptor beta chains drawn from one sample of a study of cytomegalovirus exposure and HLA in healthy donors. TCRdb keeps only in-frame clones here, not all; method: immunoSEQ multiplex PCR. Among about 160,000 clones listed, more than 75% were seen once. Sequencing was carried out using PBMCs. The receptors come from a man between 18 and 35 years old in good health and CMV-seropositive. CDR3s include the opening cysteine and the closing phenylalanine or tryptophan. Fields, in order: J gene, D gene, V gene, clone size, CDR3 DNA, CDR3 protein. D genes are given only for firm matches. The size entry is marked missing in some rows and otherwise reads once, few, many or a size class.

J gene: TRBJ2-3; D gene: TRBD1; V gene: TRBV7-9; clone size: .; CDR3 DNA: TGTGCCAGCAGCCCTAGACAGGGAATGACGACAGATACGCAGTATTTT; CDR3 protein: CASSPRQGMTTDTQYF
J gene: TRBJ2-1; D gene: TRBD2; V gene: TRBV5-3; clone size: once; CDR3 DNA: TGTGCCAGAAGCGCCCCTAGCGGCCACGAAAACTACAATGAGCAGTTCTTC; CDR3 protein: CARSAPSGHENYNEQFF
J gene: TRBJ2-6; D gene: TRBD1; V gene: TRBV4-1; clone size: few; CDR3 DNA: TGCGCCAGCAGCCCCGACAGGGCTGGGGCCAACGTCCTGACTTTC; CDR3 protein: CASSPDRAGANVLTF
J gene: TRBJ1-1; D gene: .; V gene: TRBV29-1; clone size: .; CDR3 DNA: TGCAGCGCCGCACCGGACACTGAAGCTTTCTTT; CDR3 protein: CSAAPDTEAFF
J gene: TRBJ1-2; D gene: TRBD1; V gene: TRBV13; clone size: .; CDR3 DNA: TGTGCCAGCAGCCCCGGGACAGACTATGGCTACACCTTC; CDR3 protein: CASSPGTDYGYTF
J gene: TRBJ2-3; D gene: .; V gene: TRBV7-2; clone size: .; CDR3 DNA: TGTGCCAGCAGCTTAGTAATCAGGACAGAAGGCGATACGCAGTATTTT; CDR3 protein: CASSLVIRTEGDTQYF
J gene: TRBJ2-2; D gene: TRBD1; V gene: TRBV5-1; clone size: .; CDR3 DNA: TGCGCCAGCAGCTTGCGGACAGGGGCGGGCGGGGAGCTGTTTTTT; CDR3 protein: CASSLRTGAGGELFF
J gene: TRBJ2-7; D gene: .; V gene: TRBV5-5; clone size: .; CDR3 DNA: TGTGCCAGCAGCTATCCGGGACAGGATTTCGGGGGGCGTCCCTACGAGCAGTACTTC; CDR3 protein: CASSYPGQDFGGRPYEQYF
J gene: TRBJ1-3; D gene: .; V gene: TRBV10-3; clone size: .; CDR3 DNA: TGTGCCATCAGTGAGTCGTACAGGGGAAACACCATATATTTT; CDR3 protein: CAISESYRGNTIYF
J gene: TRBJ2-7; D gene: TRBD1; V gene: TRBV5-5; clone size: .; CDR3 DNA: TGTGCCAGCAGCGCCGAGGACAGGGGCTCCTACGAGCAGTACTTC; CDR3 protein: CASSAEDRGSYEQYF
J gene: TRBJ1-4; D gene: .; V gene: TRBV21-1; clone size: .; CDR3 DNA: TGTGCCAGCAGCAAAAGGCAGGGGGCAACTAATGAAAAACTGTTTTTT; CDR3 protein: CASSKRQGATNEKLFF
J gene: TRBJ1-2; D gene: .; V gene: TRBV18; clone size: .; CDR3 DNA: TGTGCCAGCTCAGTACGGGACACCAGTAACTATGGCTACACCTTC; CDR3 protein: CASSVRDTSNYGYTF
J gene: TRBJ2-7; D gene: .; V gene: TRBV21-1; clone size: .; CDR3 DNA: TGTGCCAGCACCCCTGGAGGGGACGAGCAGTACTTC; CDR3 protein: CASTPGGDEQYF
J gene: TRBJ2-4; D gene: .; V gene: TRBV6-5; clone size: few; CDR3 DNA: TGTGCCAGCACCCGACTCCAGGGTTCGAACATTCAGTACTTC; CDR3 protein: CASTRLQGSNIQYF
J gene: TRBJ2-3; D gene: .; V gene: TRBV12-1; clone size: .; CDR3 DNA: TGTGCCAGCAGCCCTTGCCTCAAGGCGGGGGGTGAAGATACGCAGTATTTT; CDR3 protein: CASSPCLKAGGEDTQYF
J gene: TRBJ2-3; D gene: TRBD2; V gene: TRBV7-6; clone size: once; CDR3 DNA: TGTGCCAGCAGCCAAGCGGGGGGCACAGATACGCAGTATTTT; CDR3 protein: CASSQAGGTDTQYF
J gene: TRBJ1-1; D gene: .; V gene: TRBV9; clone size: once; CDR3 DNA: TGTGCCAGCAGCGTAACGAGAGACACTGAAGCTTTCTTT; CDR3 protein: CASSVTRDTEAFF
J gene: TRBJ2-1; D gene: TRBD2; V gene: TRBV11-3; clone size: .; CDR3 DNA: TGTGCCAGCAGCTTAGGTTCAGCGGGGGCGGCCTGGGGCAATGAGCAGTTCTTC; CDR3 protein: CASSLGSAGAAWGNEQFF
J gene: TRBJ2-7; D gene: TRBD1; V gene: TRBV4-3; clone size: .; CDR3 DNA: TGCGCCAGCAGCCAAGATCGAGTAGGGACAGGCGCCTACGAGCAGTACTTC; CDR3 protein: CASSQDRVGTGAYEQYF
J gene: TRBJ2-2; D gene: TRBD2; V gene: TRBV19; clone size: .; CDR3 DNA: TGTGCCAGCAGTCCCCGCCTAGCGGGGGGTACCGGGGAGCTGTTTTTT; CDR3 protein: CASSPRLAGGTGELFF
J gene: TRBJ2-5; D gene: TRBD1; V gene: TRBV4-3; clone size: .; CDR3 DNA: TGCGCCAGCGGTCCAGGGACAGGGGGCCAAGAGACCCAGTACTTC; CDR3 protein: CASGPGTGGQETQYF
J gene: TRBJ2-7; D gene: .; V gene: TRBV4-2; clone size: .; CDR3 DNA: TGTGCCAGCAGCCAAGGCGGCACTCACTACGAGCAGTACTTC; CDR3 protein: CASSQGGTHYEQYF
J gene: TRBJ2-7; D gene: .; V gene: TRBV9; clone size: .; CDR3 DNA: TGTGCCAGCAGCGTAGGCCAAGGAGGCCACTACGAGCAGTACTTC; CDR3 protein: CASSVGQGGHYEQYF
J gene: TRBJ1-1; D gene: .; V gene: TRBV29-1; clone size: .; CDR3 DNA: TGCAGCGTTGAAGATTATGTCACTGAAGCTTTCTTT; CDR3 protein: CSVEDYVTEAFF
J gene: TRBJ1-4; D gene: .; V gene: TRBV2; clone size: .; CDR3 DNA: TGTGCCAGCAGTGGTCGTCAGGGTCAAACAATTAATGAAAAACTGTTTTTT; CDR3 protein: CASSGRQGQTINEKLFF
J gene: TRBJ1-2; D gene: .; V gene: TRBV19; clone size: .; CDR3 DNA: TGTGCCAGTAGTATAGCAGGGAAGGGGTATGGCTACACCTTC; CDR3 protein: CASSIAGKGYGYTF
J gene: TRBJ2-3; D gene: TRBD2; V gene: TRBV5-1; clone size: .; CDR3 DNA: TGCGCCAGCAGCTTGGGAGCGGGGGCGGCCAAGAGTCTAGATACGCAGTATTTT; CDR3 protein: CASSLGAGAAKSLDTQYF
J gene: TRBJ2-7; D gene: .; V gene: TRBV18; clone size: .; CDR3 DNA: TGTGCCAGCTCACGAACCGGGACAACCTACGAGCAGTACTTC; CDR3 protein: CASSRTGTTYEQYF
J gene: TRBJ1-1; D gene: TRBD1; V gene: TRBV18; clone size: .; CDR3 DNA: TGTGCCAGCTCACCATACTTGGACAGGGACACTGAAGCTTTCTTT; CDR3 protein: CASSPYLDRDTEAFF
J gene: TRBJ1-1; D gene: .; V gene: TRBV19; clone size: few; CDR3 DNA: TGTGCCAGTAGTCCACAGGTGGGGAACACTGAAGCTTTCTTT; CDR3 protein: CASSPQVGNTEAFF
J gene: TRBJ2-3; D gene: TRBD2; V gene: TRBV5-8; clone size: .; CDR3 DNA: TGTGCCAGCAGCACTGGGGCGGGACTAACCGCAGATACGCAGTATTTT; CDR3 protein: CASSTGAGLTADTQYF
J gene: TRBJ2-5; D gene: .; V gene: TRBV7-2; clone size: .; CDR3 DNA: TGTGCCAGCAGCCGGACTACCGTCCAAGAGACCCAGTACTTC; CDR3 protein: CASSRTTVQETQYF
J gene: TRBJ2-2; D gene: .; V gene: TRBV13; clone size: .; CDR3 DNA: TGTGCCAGCAGCTTAGAGCGAGCGGCACAAGATAACACCGGGGAGCTGTTTTTT; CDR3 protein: CASSLERAAQDNTGELFF
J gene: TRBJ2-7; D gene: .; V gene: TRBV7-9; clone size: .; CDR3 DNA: TGTGCCAGCAGCTTAGGACTTCCTACCTTCTACGAGCAGTACTTC; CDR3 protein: CASSLGLPTFYEQYF
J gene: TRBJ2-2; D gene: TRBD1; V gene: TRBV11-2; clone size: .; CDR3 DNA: TGTGCCAGCAGCAAACGCGAGGCTGCAGGGGGAAGCGGCGGGGAGCTGTTTTTT; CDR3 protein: CASSKREAAGGSGGELFF
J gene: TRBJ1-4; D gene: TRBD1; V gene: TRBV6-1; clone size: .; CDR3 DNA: TGTGCCAGCAGAACAGGGGGCTGGGAAAAACTGTTTTTT; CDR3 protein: CASRTGGWEKLFF
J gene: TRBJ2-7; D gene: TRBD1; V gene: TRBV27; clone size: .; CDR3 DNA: TGTGCCAGCAGTACGTCAGGGGGCGCGACCTACGAGCAGTACTTC; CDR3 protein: CASSTSGGATYEQYF
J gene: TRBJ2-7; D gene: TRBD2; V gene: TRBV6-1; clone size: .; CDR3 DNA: TGTGCCACCTCGATGGGAGGGACCTCCTACGAGCAGTACTTC; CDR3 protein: CATSMGGTSYEQYF
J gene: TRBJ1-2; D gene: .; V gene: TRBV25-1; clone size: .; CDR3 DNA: TGTGCCAGCAATCCGGGAGACCGGCAAAGGGGCTACACCTTC; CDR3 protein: CASNPGDRQRGYTF
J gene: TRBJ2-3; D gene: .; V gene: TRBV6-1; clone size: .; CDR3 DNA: TGTGCCAGCAGTGAAGATACCACCCGACTGAGCACAGATACGCAGTATTTT; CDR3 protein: CASSEDTTRLSTDTQYF
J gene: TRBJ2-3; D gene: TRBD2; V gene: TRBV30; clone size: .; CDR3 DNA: TGTGCCTGGAGCGGACTAGCGGGCACAGATACGCAGTATTTT; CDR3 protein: CAWSGLAGTDTQYF
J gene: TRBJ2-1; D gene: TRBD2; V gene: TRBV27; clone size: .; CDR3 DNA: TGTGCCAGCAGCGCGGGGACTAGCGGGGGGAATGAGCAGTTCTTC; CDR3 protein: CASSAGTSGGNEQFF
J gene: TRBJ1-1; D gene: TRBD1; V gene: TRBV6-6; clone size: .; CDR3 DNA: TGTGCCAGCAGTTACGTGGGACAGAGCACTGAAGCTTTCTTT; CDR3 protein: CASSYVGQSTEAFF
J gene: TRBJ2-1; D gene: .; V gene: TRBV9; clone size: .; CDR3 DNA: TGTGCCAGCAGCGTAGAGGACTTCAATAACAATGAGCAGTTCTTC; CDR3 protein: CASSVEDFNNNEQFF
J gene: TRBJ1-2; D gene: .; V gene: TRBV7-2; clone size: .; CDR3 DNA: TGTGCCAGCAGCTTAGCGACGGGGGGGAGCTATGGCTACACCTTC; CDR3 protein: CASSLATGGSYGYTF
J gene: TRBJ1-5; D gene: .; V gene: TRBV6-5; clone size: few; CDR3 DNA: TGTGCCAGCAGGGCGGGAGGTGCTCCCCAGCCCCAGCATTTT; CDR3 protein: CASRAGGAPQPQHF
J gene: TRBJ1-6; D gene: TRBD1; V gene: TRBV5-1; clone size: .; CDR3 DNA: TGCGCCAGCAGCCGGGACAGTTATAATTCACCCCTCCACTTT; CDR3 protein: CASSRDSYNSPLHF
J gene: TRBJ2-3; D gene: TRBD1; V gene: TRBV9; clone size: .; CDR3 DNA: TGTGCCAGCAGAAAACAGGGGGAGGATACGCAGTATTTT; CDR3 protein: CASRKQGEDTQYF